The 25 T cell receptor beta chains presented below share a single source sample, sequenced in a study of monozygotic twins with inflammatory bowel disease. Following a re-call of the 5' RACE reads, TCRdb has one entry per CDR3 protein and lacks DNA. Reported are 440,000 or so distinct CDR3 sequences; the ten largest clones contain around 2.4%. The sample comprised blood. These TCRs come from a human donor with ulcerative colitis or Crohn's disease, or a healthy co-twin of an affected twin (not recorded which).

This sequence joins TRBV7-9 and TRBJ1-5. The CDR3 runs 14 residues. Germline loops: CDR1 SEHNR, CDR2 FQNEAQ (reference sequence). CDR3 loop: CASSFGLGNQPQHF.

V usage is TRBV27 and J usage is TRBJ2-1; the TCRdb call, TRBD2, lacks DNA for checking. The CDR3 loop spans 15 amino acids. The V gene's germline CDR1 is MNHEY and CDR2 SMNVEV (reference sequence). Here the CDR3 reads CASSLADLSYNEQFF.

The rearrangement uses TRBV14 and TRBJ2-3; the D call from TCRdb, TRBD2, cannot be confirmed without DNA. The length of the CDR3 is 16 residues. Germline V gene lookup returns CDR1 SGHDN and CDR2 FVKESK. The CDR3: CASSHRLAGTTDTQYF.

This chain connects TRBV5-1 to TRBJ2-3. Germline V CDR1 and CDR2: SGHRS, YFSETQ. CDR3 length equals 15 residues. CDR3 loop: CASSLAESHTDTQYF.

This sequence joins TRBV28 and TRBJ2-1; with no DNA, the TCRdb D assignment of TRBD2 cannot be verified. CDR1 is MDHEN, CDR2 SYDVKM, per germline. CDR3 length: 16 amino acids. CDR3 loop: CASSLIGGVTYNEQFF.

The genes are TRBV7-2 and TRBJ1-1; TCRdb gives TRBD1 as the D gene, but with no DNA this cannot be confirmed. CDR1 is SGHTA and CDR2 is FQGNSA in the germline V gene. CDR3 length: 13 residues. The CDR3 region is CASRLPGPTEALF.

V is TRBV29-1 and J is TRBJ2-7; there is no DNA to check the TCRdb D call of TRBD2. Per germline, CDR1 SQVTM and CDR2 ANQGSEA. This CDR3 is built from 15 residues. The CDR3 protein is CSARPGGLGSYEQYF.

J is TRBJ2-3 and V is TRBV19; TCRdb picks TRBD2, but there is no DNA to check that call. There are 15 residues in the CDR3. Germline V gene lookup returns CDR1 LNHDA and CDR2 SQIVND (reference sequence). CDR3 protein: CASSILAGRGDTQYF.

The rearrangement links TRBV5-1 to TRBJ2-1. Per germline, CDR1 SGHRS and CDR2 YFSETQ. This CDR3 has 14 residues. The CDR3 loop is CASSLAKVNNEQFF.

The genes are TRBV28 and TRBJ2-1; TCRdb picks TRBD2, but there is no DNA to check that call. The CDR3 extends over 16 amino acids. The germline gives CDR1 MDHEN, CDR2 SYDVKM. CDR3 in amino acids: CASSPTFTGLYNEQFF.

This chain links TRBV6-2 or TRBV6-3 with TRBJ2-2; there is no DNA to check the TCRdb D call of TRBD2. The CDR3 is made up of 16 amino acids. Germline assignment: CDR1 MNHEY and CDR2 SVGEGT. CDR3 sequence reads: CASSDEPGGGTGELFF.

The chain uses TRBV7-7 and TRBJ2-2; the TRBD1 assignment by TCRdb is unverifiable without DNA. The germline CDR1 and CDR2 sequences are SSHAT and FNYEAQ (reference sequence). The CDR3 is 16 residues long. CDR3 protein: CAISNQDRVYPGELFF.

The chain couples TRBV7-2 to TRBJ2-2; TCRdb designates TRBD1, a call that cannot be tested without DNA. The germline V gene encodes CDR1 SGHTA and CDR2 FQGNSA. The CDR3 sequence is 17 residues long. The chain's CDR3 is CASSLRPGQANTGELFF.

The V call is TRBV5-4, the J call TRBJ2-5; TCRdb calls TRBD1, which cannot be checked without DNA. CDR1 and CDR2 (germline): SGHNT, YYREEE (reference sequence). The CDR3 has 16 residues. CDR3 sequence: CASSLVIQGASQTQYF. The full variable domain, with the rest looked up from reference TRBV5-4 and TRBJ2-5, is ETGVTQSPTHLIKTRGQQVTLRCSSQSGHNTVSWYQQALGQGPQFIFQYYREEENGRGNFPPRFSGLQFPNYSSELNVNALELDDSALYLCASSLVIQGASQTQYFGPGTRLLVL.

The chain employs TRBV30 and TRBJ1-1; TCRdb selects TRBD1, and the lack of DNA leaves this call unchecked. Germline-derived CDR1 and CDR2 are GTSNPN and SVGIG (reference sequence). This CDR3 is 16 amino acids long. The CDR3 loop is CAFPKGPNSPVAEAFF.

The CDR3 sequence is CASNPTGSETQYF. The chain couples TRBV11-2 to TRBJ2-5; the D call from TCRdb, TRBD1, cannot be confirmed without DNA. Germline-derived CDR1 and CDR2 are SGHAT and FQNNGV. The CDR3 has 13 amino acids.

The genes are TRBV4-2 and TRBJ1-5. The V gene's germline CDR1 is LGHNA and CDR2 YNFKEQ. This CDR3 contains 17 residues. CDR3 sequence: CASSQGSTADSNQPQHF.

This chain connects TRBV24-1 to TRBJ2-1; TCRdb's D call of TRBD1 is untestable without DNA. Germline values: CDR1 KGHDR, CDR2 SFDVKD. CDR3 size: 12 residues. The CDR3 is CATSDVGTGEFF.

The chain carries TRBV20-1 and TRBJ1-6; there is no DNA to check the TCRdb D call of TRBD1. The CDR3 loop spans 15 amino acids. Germline V gene data show CDR1 as DFQATT and CDR2 as SNEGSKA (reference sequence). The CDR3 spells CSAKVTGTVNSPLHF.

The chain couples TRBV4-3 to TRBJ2-1; TCRdb's D gene call, TRBD1, goes unchecked for lack of DNA. Germline V lookup: CDR1 LGHNA, CDR2 YSLEER. The CDR3 contains 16 residues. This CDR3 reads CASSQEARGGIDEQFF.

V usage is TRBV5-6 and J usage is TRBJ2-3; the TRBD2 assignment by TCRdb is unverifiable without DNA. Germline V lookup: CDR1 SGHDT, CDR2 YYEEEE. The CDR3 loop spans 16 amino acids. This CDR3 reads CASSFMLAGLTDTQYF. The full variable domain, in which reference TRBV5-6 and TRBJ2-3 provide the parts outside the CDR3, is DAGVTQSPTHLIKTRGQQVTLRCSPKSGHDTVSWYQQALGQGPQFIFQYYEEEERQRGNFPDRFSGHQFPNYSSELNVNALLLGDSALYLCASSFMLAGLTDTQYFGPGTRLTVL.

The chain is built from TRBV5-1 and TRBJ2-1; TCRdb gives TRBD1 as the D gene, but with no DNA this cannot be confirmed. The length of the CDR3 is 13 residues. Germline-derived CDR1 and CDR2 are SGHRS and YFSETQ. The CDR3: CASSLQQGQEQFF.

The rearrangement joins TRBV12-3 or TRBV12-4 to TRBJ2-5. The CDR3 runs to 12 residues. This CDR3 is CASSLYQETQYF.

This CDR3 is CASSVQSGLNTGELFF. This chain connects TRBV9 to TRBJ2-2. The CDR3 covers 16 residues. Germline lookup yields CDR1 SGDLS and CDR2 YYNGEE.

The chain carries TRBV30 and TRBJ1-4; TCRdb selects TRBD1, and the lack of DNA leaves this call unchecked. Germline CDR1 and CDR2: GTSNPN and SVGIG (reference sequence). The CDR3 loop spans 12 amino acids. CDR3 loop: CAWTPGGEKLFF.